This T cell receptor (beta chain) was sequenced during a study of beta chain features in type 1 diabetes. Findings and limits, study-wide: Type 1 diabetes patients had TCRB CDR3s that were shorter (moderately but significantly so) in all four CD4+ subsets.

Comment on this clone: Its target is not known.

Expressed TCRB transcripts got sequenced, as all isolated RNA was reverse transcribed. Clones were sequenced by immunoSEQ multiplex PCR, and TCRdb holds only the in-frame ones, with some missing. The profile shows about 660,000 clones, over 12% of them singletons. This CDR3 contains 10 residues. The germline V gene has CDR1 SQVTM and CDR2 ANQGSEA. The ends were cut back, 5 bases at V and 3 bases at J, with 4 bases in the middle. Sequencing used naive CD4+ T cells from blood. This receptor was obtained from a man aged 18 to 29 with type 1 diabetes. The V gene is TRBV29-1, the J gene TRBJ1-1; no firm D call. The CDR3 sequence: CSVWYTEAFF. The CDR3 DNA sequence: TGCAGCGTTTGGTACACTGAAGCTTTCTTT.